One sample yielded the 26 T cell receptor beta chains listed below, sequenced in a study of PD-L1 blockade in urothelial cancer. The time point here: pretreatment peripheral blood. Sequencing used immunoSEQ multiplex PCR; TCRdb keeps in-frame clones, though not all of them. The sample shows roughly 95,000 clones, 80% to 90% of them seen only once. Material: PBMCs, obtained around atezolizumab (anti-PD-L1) treatment. All receptors derive from a man between 60 and 75 years old with urothelial cancer.

The chain couples TRBV18 to TRBJ2-7, with D perhaps TRBD1 (6 bases). This CDR3 is built from 16 residues. V dropped 3 bases and J dropped 1 base, with 16 bases sitting between them. Germline V gives CDR1 KGHSH, CDR2 LQKENI. Written as DNA, the CDR3 is TGTGCCAGCTCACCCTACGTTTTGGACAGTTCCTACGAGCAGTACTTC. This sequence encodes CASSPYVLDSSYEQYF.

V is TRBV5-3 and J is TRBJ2-7, with a tentative D call TRBD2 (6 bases). TRBV5-3 is known as an ORF, though its function is uncertain. The CDR3 is 15 amino acids. V was shortened by 3 bases and J by 3 bases, with 16 bases between the two germline ends. This chain's CDR3 is CARSSPGGFFYEQYF. Written as DNA, the CDR3 is TGTGCCAGAAGCTCTCCCGGGGGTTTCTTCTACGAGCAGTACTTC.

This clone appeared once. CDR3 sequence: CATSRGAGRDQPQHF. In DNA, the CDR3 is TGTGCCACCAGCAGAGGTGCCGGGAGGGACCAGCCCCAGCATTTT. The chain links TRBV15 to TRBJ1-5; the D gene is possibly TRBD1 (5 bases). Deletions cut 1 base from V and 7 bases from J, with 14 bases between. Germline CDR1 reads LNHNV; CDR2 reads YYDKDF (reference sequence). CDR3 length: 15 amino acids.

The chain links TRBV7-2 to TRBJ2-2; D gene uncertain. Germline V gene data show CDR1 as SGHTA and CDR2 as FQGNSA. The CDR3 has 18 residues. The V gene lost 1 base and the J gene lost 5 bases, with 20 bases spanning the gap. CDR3 DNA sequence: TGTGCCAGCAGCTTAGGCCGTTCCGGGTCCATTAGAACCGGGGAGCTGTTTTTT. Translating it yields CASSLGRSGSIRTGELFF.

This clone was seen once. This chain links TRBV28 with TRBJ1-5, with a possible D match to TRBD1 (5 bases). Germline assignment: CDR1 MDHEN and CDR2 SYDVKM. V lost 6 bases, J lost 6 bases, and 15 bases lay in between. The CDR3 totals 14 residues. This CDR3 is CASRVPGQGQPQHF. The CDR3 bases are TGTGCCAGCAGGGTCCCAGGGCAGGGTCAGCCCCAGCATTTT.

The chain recombines TRBV5-8 with TRBJ1-2; D remains unclear. CDR1 SGHTS and CDR2 YDEGEE come from the germline V gene. With 0 bases removed from V and 1 base from J, the gap between germline ends came to 7 bases. The CDR3 is 14 amino acids. The DNA of the CDR3 is TGTGCCAGCAGCTTGGCGGGATTTAACTATGGCTACACCTTC. This codes for CASSLAGFNYGYTF. The full variable domain, with the rest looked up from reference TRBV5-8 and TRBJ1-2, is EAGVTQSPTHLIKTRGQQATLRCSPISGHTSVYWYQQALGLGLQFLLWYDEGEERNRGNFPPRFSGRQFPNYSSELNVNALELEDSALYLCASSLAGFNYGYTFGSGTRLTVV.

The chain combines TRBV27 with TRBJ2-1; maybe TRBD1 (6 bases). The germline CDR1 and CDR2 sequences are MNHEY and SMNVEV (reference sequence). The CDR3 loop spans 12 amino acids. Between the trimmed V and J ends, which lost 6 bases and 9 bases, there was a span of 12 bases. Here the CDR3 reads CASRPQGGEQFF. DNA for the CDR3: TGTGCCAGCAGACCCCAAGGGGGTGAGCAGTTCTTC.

The gene calls are TRBV2 and TRBJ2-3; 7 bases map to TRBD2. J lost 0 bases, V lost 7 bases, and 4 bases had no gene match. In germline, CDR1 is SNHLY, CDR2 FYNNEI. The CDR3 is 14 amino acids. In DNA form, the CDR3 reads TGTGCCAGCAAGAGTAGCGGGAGCACAGATACGCAGTATTTT. This gives the protein CASKSSGSTDTQYF.

The V gene is TRBV19, the J gene TRBJ2-1, with D unclear. The V end was cut by 7 bases, the J end by 4 bases, with 17 bases between. The length of the CDR3 is 15 residues. Germline V gives CDR1 LNHDA, CDR2 SQIVND (reference sequence). The CDR3 is CASIRGIDQYNEQFF. In nucleotides, the CDR3 is TGTGCCAGTATCAGAGGAATAGATCAATACAATGAGCAGTTCTTC. Using reference TRBV19 and TRBJ2-1 for the parts outside the CDR3, the full variable domain is DGGITQSPKYLFRKEGQNVTLSCEQNLNHDAMYWYRQDPGQGLRLIYYSQIVNDFQKGDIAEGYSVSREKKESFPLTVTSAQKNPTAFYLCASIRGIDQYNEQFFGPGTRLTVL.

Only one count was recorded for this clone. The J gene is TRBJ2-3, the V gene TRBV4-1; D may be TRBD2 (6 bases). V lost 4 bases and J lost 1, with 15 bases in between. Germline V gene data show CDR1 as MGHRA and CDR2 as YSYEKL. The CDR3 contains 16 residues. CDR3 residues: CASSREVELGTDTQYF. In DNA form, the CDR3 reads TGCGCCAGCAGCCGGGAGGTAGAGCTAGGCACAGATACGCAGTATTTT.

The gene calls are TRBV29-1 and TRBJ2-7; possibly TRBD1 for D (6 bases). V lost 3 bases and J lost 1, with 7 bases in between. The CDR3 contains 12 residues. CDR1 is SQVTM, CDR2 ANQGSEA, per germline. For the CDR3, the DNA is TGCAGCGTTGACAGGGGATCCTACGAGCAGTACTTC. Its translation is CSVDRGSYEQYF.

The table lists this clone with a few counts. This CDR3 is CASSPRENTEAFF. The CDR3 DNA is TGTGCCAGCAGTCCTAGAGAGAACACTGAAGCTTTCTTT. The chain combines TRBV28 with TRBJ1-1; D call uncertain. CDR3 length: 13 residues. From germline, CDR1 is MDHEN and CDR2 SYDVKM. V was cut by 5 bases and J by 1 base, with 8 bases left in between.

This rearrangement joins TRBV5-1 to TRBJ2-2; 9 positions agree with TRBD1. Germline assignment: CDR1 SGHRS and CDR2 YFSETQ. The trim removed 5 bases at V and 7 bases at J, leaving 12 bases unmatched. CDR3 length: 16 residues. CDR3 protein: CASRGSGTGTIGELFF. The CDR3 region has the DNA TGCGCCAGCAGAGGTAGTGGGACAGGGACGATCGGGGAGCTGTTTTTT.

CDR3: CASSSTTNTEAFF. The CDR3 coding sequence is TGTGCCAGCAGTAGTACTACCAACACTGAAGCTTTCTTT. The V and J genes are TRBV7-3 and TRBJ1-1; no reliable D call. Germline V gene data show CDR1 as SGHTA and CDR2 as FQGTGA. The CDR3 consists of 13 residues. V was cut by 6 bases and J by 2 bases, with 10 bases left in between.

The chain employs TRBV7-3 and TRBJ2-5, with D tentatively TRBD2 (5 bases). Germline V gives CDR1 SGHTA, CDR2 FQGTGA. CDR3 length: 14 amino acids. Trimming removed 1 base from V and 1 base from J, with 7 bases in between. The chain's CDR3 is CASSLNRGQETQYF. CDR3 nucleotides: TGTGCCAGCAGCTTAAACCGGGGCCAAGAGACCCAGTACTTC.

CDR3 protein: CASTSPGTALGYTF. The CDR3 DNA reads as TGTGCCAGCACCTCGCCCGGGACAGCTCTTGGCTACACCTTC. This chain connects TRBV27 to TRBJ1-2, with 7 bases identical to TRBD1. CDR3 length: 14 amino acids. Germline assignment: CDR1 MNHEY and CDR2 SMNVEV (reference sequence). J lost 7 bases, V lost 7 bases, and 12 bases had no gene match.

The chain uses TRBV10-3 and TRBJ1-4, with a tentative D call TRBD1 (6 bases). The CDR3 sequence is 13 residues long. The germline V gene has CDR1 ENHRY and CDR2 SYGVKD. V was trimmed by 6 bases and J by 7 bases, leaving 12 bases between them. CDR3 sequence: CAISGQGSEKLFF. For the CDR3, the DNA is TGTGCCATCAGCGGCCAGGGGAGTGAAAAACTGTTTTTT.

The chain has TRBV7-8 and TRBJ1-4; D unresolved. The CDR3 is 15 residues long. The germline V gene has CDR1 SGHVS and CDR2 FQNEAQ. V gave up 1 base and J gave up 4 bases, with 10 bases separating them. The CDR3 sequence: CASSLDSRGNEKLFF. The CDR3 region has the DNA TGTGCCAGCAGCTTAGACTCGCGGGGTAATGAAAAACTGTTTTTT.

The J gene is TRBJ2-7, the V gene TRBV6-5, with 11 nucleotides matching TRBD2. CDR3 length: 15 amino acids. V lost 0 bases and J lost 3; bases outside the gene matches: 1. Per the germline V gene, CDR1 is MNHEY and CDR2 is SVGAGI. This CDR3 is CASSYSLAGGYEQYF. CDR3 DNA sequence: TGTGCCAGCAGTTACTCCCTAGCGGGGGGCTACGAGCAGTACTTC.

The V gene is TRBV5-1, the J gene TRBJ2-3, with TRBD2 matching over 16 bases. V shed 3 bases and J 2 bases; nucleotides not matched to a gene: 3. The CDR3 has 17 amino acids. The V gene's germline CDR1 is SGHRS and CDR2 YFSETQ. CDR3 sequence reads: CASSSGLAGGVTDTQYF. In DNA, the CDR3 is TGCGCCAGCAGCTCGGGACTAGCGGGGGGGGTCACAGATACGCAGTATTTT.

This chain connects TRBV7-3 to TRBJ2-1; TRBD1 matches at 8 bases. J gave up 5 bases and V 4 bases, and 7 bases lay outside the gene matches. Per the germline V gene, CDR1 is SGHTA and CDR2 is FQGTGA. CDR3 length equals 15 residues. The CDR3 sequence is CASSSPRQGNNEQFF. The CDR3, as DNA: TGTGCCAGCAGCTCCCCCCGACAGGGGAACAATGAGCAGTTCTTC.

The rearrangement joins TRBV18 to TRBJ2-7, with 13 bases identical to TRBD2. The ends lost 4 bases at V and 3 bases at J; junction bases unmatched: 3. Looked up from germline, CDR1 is KGHSH and CDR2 is LQKENI. The CDR3 length is 15 residues. DNA of the CDR3: TGTGCCAGCTCACACGGGACTAGCGGGAACTACGAGCAGTACTTC. This encodes CASSHGTSGNYEQYF. The whole variable domain, filled in from reference TRBV18 and TRBJ2-7, reads NAGVMQNPRHLVRRRGQEARLRCSPMKGHSHVYWYRQLPEEGLKFMVYLQKENIIDESGMPKERFSAEFPKEGPSILRIQQVVRGDSAAYFCASSHGTSGNYEQYFGPGTRLTVT.

The gene calls are TRBV4-1 and TRBJ1-2; D call uncertain. The CDR3 length is 14 residues. Germline CDR1 and CDR2: MGHRA and YSYEKL. Trimming removed 4 bases at V and 5 bases at J, with 14 bases between. CDR3: CASSPTQIGYGYTF. The CDR3 nucleotides are TGCGCCAGCAGCCCAACACAGATTGGTTATGGCTACACCTTC.

The genes are TRBV7-2 and TRBJ2-7, with a possible D match to TRBD1 (6 bases). From germline, CDR1 is SGHTA and CDR2 FQGNSA. This CDR3 is built from 14 residues. V lost 4 bases, J lost 3 bases, and 13 bases lay in between. The CDR3 is CASSSSTGVYEQYF. The CDR3 nucleotides read TGTGCCAGCAGCTCTTCGACAGGAGTCTACGAGCAGTACTTC.

This chain connects TRBV5-1 to TRBJ2-3; D perhaps matches TRBD1 (6 bases). Germline CDR1 reads SGHRS; CDR2 reads YFSETQ. V dropped 4 bases and J dropped 5 bases, with 14 bases sitting between them. There are 14 residues in the CDR3. The CDR3 region is CASSLRGQVDTQYF. CDR3 DNA: TGCGCCAGCAGCCTCCGGGGACAAGTAGATACGCAGTATTTT.

Here the CDR3 DNA reads TGTGCCAGCAGGGGGGGGCTGGCTGAAAAACTGTTTTTT. Translating it yields CASRGGLAEKLFF. The chain links TRBV2 to TRBJ1-4; D is perhaps TRBD1 (6 bases). The ends were cut back, 6 bases at V and 7 bases at J, with 12 bases in the middle. The CDR3 runs to 13 residues. CDR1 is SNHLY and CDR2 is FYNNEI in the germline V gene.